What follows are 13 T cell receptor beta chains derived from one specimen sequenced in a study of blood T cell repertoires in COVID-19. The protocol was immunoSEQ multiplex PCR, while the TCRdb copy is restricted to in-frame clones and leaves out a portion. The sample has approximately 150,000 clones, 65% to 90% seen once. The specimen sequenced was peripheral blood. The receptors shown here come from a man aged 65 to 79 with acute or convalescent COVID-19.

The table lists this clone with a few counts. The chain employs TRBV2 and TRBJ2-7; 11 bases line up with TRBD1. The junction had 0 bases not matched to a gene; V was cut back by 6 bases and J by 2 bases. Germline V gene sequence: CDR1 SNHLY, CDR2 FYNNEI. The CDR3 loop spans 13 amino acids. The CDR3 here is CASRGQGAYEQYF. The CDR3 nucleotides are TGTGCCAGCAGGGGACAGGGGGCCTACGAGCAGTACTTC.

The rearrangement uses TRBV27 and TRBJ2-5; D is possibly TRBD2 (6 bases). Germline V gene lookup returns CDR1 MNHEY and CDR2 SMNVEV (reference sequence). The V gene lost 8 bases and the J gene lost 0 bases, with 28 bases spanning the gap. This CDR3 contains 19 residues. CDR3 sequence reads: CASRGRLTRSPIYQETQYF. CDR3 DNA sequence: TGTGCCAGCCGAGGCCGCCTGACTAGATCGCCGATTTACCAAGAGACCCAGTACTTC.

This clone was observed a few times. The J gene is TRBJ2-7, the V gene TRBV27; the D gene is possibly TRBD2 (6 bases). Trimming shortened V by 4 bases and J by 5 bases, and 15 bases separated the two germline ends. This CDR3 region has 14 residues. Per germline, CDR1 MNHEY and CDR2 SMNVEV (reference sequence). CDR3 sequence (DNA): TGTGCCAGCAGTTCGCGGGACTCTCGTGACGAGCAGTACTTC. It encodes CASSSRDSRDEQYF.

The rearrangement uses TRBV28 and TRBJ2-1, with D perhaps TRBD1 (5 bases). Trimming pared 2 bases from V and 10 bases from J, leaving 12 bases between. CDR1 is MDHEN, CDR2 SYDVKM, per germline. This CDR3 is built from 13 residues. Written as DNA, the CDR3 is TGTGCCAGCAGTTTACTAGGGCACAGGGAGCAGTTCTTC. As protein: CASSLLGHREQFF.

V gene TRBV3-1 (or the pseudogene TRBV3-2) combines with J gene TRBJ1-2; 9 bases fit TRBD1. Germline V gene lookup returns CDR1 LGHDT and CDR2 YNNKEL (reference sequence). This CDR3 is built from 14 residues. Trimming removed 5 bases from V and 8 bases from J; junction bases left unmatched: 9. CDR3 sequence (DNA): TGTGCCAGCAGCTTGGGACAGGGTAATGGGGGCTACACCTTC. It translates to CASSLGQGNGGYTF.

The chain carries TRBV7-2 and TRBJ2-1; 7 nucleotides agree with TRBD2. CDR1 is SGHTA and CDR2 is FQGNSA in the germline V gene. V gave up 3 bases and J gave up 4 bases; unmatched junction bases: 9. The CDR3 is 16 residues long. The CDR3 is CASSFSSGQFYNEQFF. Here the CDR3 DNA reads TGTGCCAGCAGCTTCTCTAGCGGTCAATTTTACAATGAGCAGTTCTTC.

This rearrangement joins TRBV3-1 (or the pseudogene TRBV3-2) to TRBJ2-7; weak D call: TRBD1 (6 bases). From germline, CDR1 is LGHDT and CDR2 YNNKEL (reference sequence). V lost 0 bases and J 5 bases, leaving 11 bases between the germline ends. The CDR3 has 14 residues. The CDR3 sequence is CASSQEPGADEQYF. The CDR3 nucleotides are TGTGCCAGCAGCCAAGAACCAGGGGCCGACGAGCAGTACTTC.

J is TRBJ2-3 and V is TRBV6-5, with no clear D. Trimming took off 6 bases at V and 0 bases at J, with 10 bases between the two ends. The CDR3 spans 14 residues. The germline gives CDR1 MNHEY, CDR2 SVGAGI. CDR3 bases: TGTGCCAGCAGGCGACTCTTTAGCACAGATACGCAGTATTTT. It is translated as CASRRLFSTDTQYF.

The chain combines TRBV3-1 (or the pseudogene TRBV3-2) with TRBJ2-1, with TRBD2 matching over 7 bases. With 8 bases clipped from V and 0 bases from J, the junction kept 10 bases outside the gene matches. The CDR3 consists of 16 residues. The germline gives CDR1 LGHDT, CDR2 YNNKEL (reference sequence). For the CDR3, the DNA is TGTGCCAGCTCAGGCGGGAGTCAGAGCTCCTACAATGAGCAGTTCTTC. Its translation is CASSGGSQSSYNEQFF.

The table lists this clone with a few counts. The rearrangement joins TRBV4-3 to TRBJ2-1; D not certain. Germline CDR1 reads LGHNA; CDR2 reads YSLEER. V was clipped by 4 bases and J by 4 bases, with 11 bases between them. The CDR3 totals 14 residues. The CDR3 DNA reads as TGCGCCAGCAGCCGATCCCACTCTTACAATGAGCAGTTCTTC. This translates into CASSRSHSYNEQFF.

This clone was seen just once. The genes are TRBV4-3 and TRBJ2-7; TRBD1 matches at 11 bases. V shed 2 bases, J shed 5 bases, and the junction held 5 bases outside the gene matches. This CDR3 comprises 15 residues. The germline V gene has CDR1 LGHNA and CDR2 YSLEER. CDR3 residues: CASSQTDRGQDEQYF. CDR3 nucleotide sequence: TGCGCCAGCAGCCAAACGGACAGGGGGCAAGACGAGCAGTACTTC.

This clone was counted a few times. The genes are TRBV6-2 or TRBV6-3 and TRBJ2-5; TRBD2 matches at 11 bases. With 5 bases clipped from V and 5 bases from J, the junction kept 10 bases outside the gene matches. The CDR3 spans 16 residues. Germline V gives CDR1 MNHEY, CDR2 SVGEGT. The CDR3 DNA is TGTGCCAGCAGTGACCTGACTAGCGGGATAGCTGAGACCCAGTACTTC. This gives the protein CASSDLTSGIAETQYF.

The chain joins TRBV7-2 to TRBJ2-1, with 7 nucleotides matching TRBD2. Germline V gives CDR1 SGHTA, CDR2 FQGNSA. V dropped 7 bases and J dropped 3; count of bases not matched to a gene: 9. The length of the CDR3 is 15 residues. CDR3: CASTLEGGSYNEQFF. The CDR3 coding sequence is TGTGCCAGCACCTTGGAAGGCGGGAGCTACAATGAGCAGTTCTTC. The full variable domain, with the rest looked up from reference TRBV7-2 and TRBJ2-1, is GAGVSQSPSNKVTEKGKDVELRCDPISGHTALYWYRQSLGQGLEFLIYFQGNSAPDKSGLPSDRFSAERTGGSVSTLTIQRTQQEDSAVYLCASTLEGGSYNEQFFGPGTRLTVL.